This TCR beta chain was identified during a study of beta chain features in type 1 diabetes. Study findings and constraints: There were fewer insertions and more deletions at the VDJ junctions of type 1 diabetes patients. Shortening of TCRB CDR3s, moderate but significant, appeared in all four CD4+ subsets of Type 1 diabetes patients.

Using CD45RO/CCR7/CD25/CD127/CD95/CD27, CD4+ naive, central memory, regulatory and stem cell-like memory cells were sorted. Trimming removed 0 bases at V and 2 bases at J, with 6 bases between. Germline CDR1 reads SGHRS; CDR2 reads YFSETQ. This CDR3 spans 14 amino acids. What was sequenced were expressed TCRB transcripts, since all of the isolated RNA had been reverse transcribed. Sequencing was performed with immunoSEQ multiplex PCR; in TCRdb, only in-frame clones are kept and a portion is missing. This table has some 190,000 clones, under 9.5% appearing once. The sample holds a few counts of this clone. What it binds is not known.

The rearrangement joins TRBV5-1 to TRBJ2-1; D unclear. Sample: central memory CD4+ T cells from blood. The receptor was derived from a man aged 18 to 29 with type 1 diabetes. CDR3 amino acids: CASSLGSTYNEQFF. Written as DNA, the CDR3 is TGCGCCAGCAGCTTGGGCAGTACCTACAATGAGCAGTTCTTC.